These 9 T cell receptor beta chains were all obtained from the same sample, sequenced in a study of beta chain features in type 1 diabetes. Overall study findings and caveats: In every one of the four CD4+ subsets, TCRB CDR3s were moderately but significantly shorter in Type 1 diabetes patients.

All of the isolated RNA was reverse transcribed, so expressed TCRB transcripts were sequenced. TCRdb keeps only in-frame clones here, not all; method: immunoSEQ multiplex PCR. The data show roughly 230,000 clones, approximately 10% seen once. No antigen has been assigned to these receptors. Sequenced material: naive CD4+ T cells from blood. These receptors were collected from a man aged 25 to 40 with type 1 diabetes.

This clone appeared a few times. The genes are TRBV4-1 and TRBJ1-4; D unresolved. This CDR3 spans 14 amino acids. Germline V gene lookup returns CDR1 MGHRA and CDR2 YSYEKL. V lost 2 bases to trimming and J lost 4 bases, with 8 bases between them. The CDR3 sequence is CASSQQTFNEKLFF. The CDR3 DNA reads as TGCGCCAGCAGCCAACAGACTTTTAATGAAAAACTGTTTTTT.

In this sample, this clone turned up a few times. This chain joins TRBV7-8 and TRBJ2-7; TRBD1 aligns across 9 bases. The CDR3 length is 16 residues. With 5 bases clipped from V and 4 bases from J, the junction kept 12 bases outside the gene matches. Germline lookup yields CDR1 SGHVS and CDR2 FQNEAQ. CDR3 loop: CASSVSGTGRAYEQYF. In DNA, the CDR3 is TGTGCCAGCAGCGTGTCCGGGACAGGGAGGGCGTACGAGCAGTACTTC.

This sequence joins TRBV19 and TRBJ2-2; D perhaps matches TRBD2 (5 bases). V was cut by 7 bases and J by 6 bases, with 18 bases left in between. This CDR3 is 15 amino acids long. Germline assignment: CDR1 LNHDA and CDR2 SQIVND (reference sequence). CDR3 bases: TGTGCCAGTACTAGGAGACAAACTAGGTCCGGGGAGCTGTTTTTT. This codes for CASTRRQTRSGELFF. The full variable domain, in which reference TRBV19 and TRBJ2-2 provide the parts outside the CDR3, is DGGITQSPKYLFRKEGQNVTLSCEQNLNHDAMYWYRQDPGQGLRLIYYSQIVNDFQKGDIAEGYSVSREKKESFPLTVTSAQKNPTAFYLCASTRRQTRSGELFFGEGSRLTVL.

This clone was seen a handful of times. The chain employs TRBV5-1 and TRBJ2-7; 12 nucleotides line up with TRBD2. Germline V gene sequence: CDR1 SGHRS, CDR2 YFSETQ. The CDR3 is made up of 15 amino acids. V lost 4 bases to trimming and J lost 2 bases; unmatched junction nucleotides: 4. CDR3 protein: CASSPLAGGTYEQYF. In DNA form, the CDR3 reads TGCGCCAGCAGCCCGCTAGCGGGGGGGACCTACGAGCAGTACTTC.

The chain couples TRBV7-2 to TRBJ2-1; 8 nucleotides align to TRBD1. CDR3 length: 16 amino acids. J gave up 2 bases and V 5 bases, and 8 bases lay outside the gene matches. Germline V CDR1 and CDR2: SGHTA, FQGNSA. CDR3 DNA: TGTGCCAGCAGCCGACCCCCAGGGGGCCCCTACAATGAGCAGTTCTTC. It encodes CASSRPPGGPYNEQFF. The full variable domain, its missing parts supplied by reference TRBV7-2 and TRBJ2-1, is GAGVSQSPSNKVTEKGKDVELRCDPISGHTALYWYRQSLGQGLEFLIYFQGNSAPDKSGLPSDRFSAERTGGSVSTLTIQRTQQEDSAVYLCASSRPPGGPYNEQFFGPGTRLTVL.

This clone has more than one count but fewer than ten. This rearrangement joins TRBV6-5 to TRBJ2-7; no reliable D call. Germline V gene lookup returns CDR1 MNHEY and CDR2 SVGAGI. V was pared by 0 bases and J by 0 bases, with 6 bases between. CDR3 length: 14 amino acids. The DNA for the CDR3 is TGTGCCAGCAGTTACTCCAGGTCCTCCTACGAGCAGTACTTC. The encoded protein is CASSYSRSSYEQYF.

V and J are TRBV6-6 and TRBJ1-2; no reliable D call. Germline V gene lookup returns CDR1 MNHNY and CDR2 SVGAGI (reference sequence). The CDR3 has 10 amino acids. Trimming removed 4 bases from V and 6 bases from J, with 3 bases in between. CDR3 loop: CASSLNGYTF. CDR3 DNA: TGTGCCAGCAGTTTAAATGGCTACACCTTC.

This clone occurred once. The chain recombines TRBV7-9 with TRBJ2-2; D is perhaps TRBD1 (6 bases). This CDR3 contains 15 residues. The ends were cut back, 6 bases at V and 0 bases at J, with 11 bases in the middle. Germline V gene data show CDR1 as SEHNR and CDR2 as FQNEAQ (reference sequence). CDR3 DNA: TGTGCCAGCAGAAGGACAGAATCGAACACCGGGGAGCTGTTTTTT. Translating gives CASRRTESNTGELFF.

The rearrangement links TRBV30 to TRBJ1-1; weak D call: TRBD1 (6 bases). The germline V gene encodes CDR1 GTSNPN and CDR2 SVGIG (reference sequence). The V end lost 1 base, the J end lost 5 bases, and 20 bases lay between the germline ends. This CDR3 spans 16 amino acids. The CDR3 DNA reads TGTGCCTGGAGTGGGACAGCTCTGTGGTATAGGACTGAAGCTTTCTTT. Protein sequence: CAWSGTALWYRTEAFF. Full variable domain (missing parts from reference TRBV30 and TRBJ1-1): SQTIHQWPATLVQPVGSPLSLECTVEGTSNPNLYWYRQAAGRGLQLLFYSVGIGQISSEVPQNLSASRPQDRQFILSSKKLLLSDSGFYLCAWSGTALWYRTEAFFGQGTRLTVV.